The clone carrying this T cell receptor beta chain came up once. This sample was taken from a study of blood T cell repertoires in COVID-19. Turning to the study itself: PBMCs, B-cell-depleted T cells, or T cells were the source of the cDNA or gDNA that made up the material.

Under the authors' procedure: Amplifying reference gene primers gave estimates of nucleated cell counts. This table comes from immunoSEQ multiplex PCR, and its TCRdb copy is limited to in-frame clones, with some not included. V, J and clone size are taken as reported in that table, and D and trimming were inferred from the DNA itself. The sample yields tens of thousands of clones, more than 75% seen once. Trimming pared 5 bases from V and 0 bases from J, leaving 15 bases between. The germline V gene encodes CDR1 SQVTM and CDR2 ANQGSEA. This CDR3 is built from 15 residues. This receptor was identified in a man aged 55 to 69 with acute or convalescent COVID-19. This chain links TRBV29-1 with TRBJ2-3; D gene uncertain. The sequenced sample consisted of peripheral blood. The CDR3 coding sequence is TGCAGCGTTAGGTTGGGCCCGCTTAGCACAGATACGCAGTATTTT. It translates to CSVRLGPLSTDTQYF.